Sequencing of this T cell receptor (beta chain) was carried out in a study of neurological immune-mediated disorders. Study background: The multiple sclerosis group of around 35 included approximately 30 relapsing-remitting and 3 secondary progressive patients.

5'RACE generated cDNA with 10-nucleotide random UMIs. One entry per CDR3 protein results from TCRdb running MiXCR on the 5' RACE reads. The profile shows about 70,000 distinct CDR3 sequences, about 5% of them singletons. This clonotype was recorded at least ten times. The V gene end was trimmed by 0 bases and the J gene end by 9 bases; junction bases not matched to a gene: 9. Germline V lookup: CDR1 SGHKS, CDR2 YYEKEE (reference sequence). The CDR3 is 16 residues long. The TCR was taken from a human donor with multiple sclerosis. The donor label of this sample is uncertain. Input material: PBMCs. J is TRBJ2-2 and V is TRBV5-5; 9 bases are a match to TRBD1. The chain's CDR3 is CASSLGTGVWVRELFF. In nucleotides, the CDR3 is TGTGCCAGCAGCTTGGGGACAGGGGTCTGGGTCCGGGAGCTGTTTTTT.